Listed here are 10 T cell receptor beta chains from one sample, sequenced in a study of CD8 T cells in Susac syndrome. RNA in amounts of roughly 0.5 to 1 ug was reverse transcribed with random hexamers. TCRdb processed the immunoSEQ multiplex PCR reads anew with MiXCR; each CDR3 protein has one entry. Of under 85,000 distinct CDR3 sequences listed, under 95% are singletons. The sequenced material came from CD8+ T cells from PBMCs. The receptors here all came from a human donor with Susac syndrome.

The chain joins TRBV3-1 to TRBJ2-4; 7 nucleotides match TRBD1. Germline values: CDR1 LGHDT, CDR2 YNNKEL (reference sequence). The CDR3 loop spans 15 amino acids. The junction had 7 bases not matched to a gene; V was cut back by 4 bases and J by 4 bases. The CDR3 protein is CASSLGDRAKNIQYF. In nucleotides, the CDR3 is TGTGCCAGCAGCCTTGGCGACAGGGCTAAAAACATTCAGTACTTC. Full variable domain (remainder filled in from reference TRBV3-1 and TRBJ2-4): DTAVSQTPKYLVTQMGNDKSIKCEQNLGHDTMYWYKQDSKKFLKIMFSYNNKELIINETVPNRFSPKSPDKAHLNLHINSLELGDSAVYFCASSLGDRAKNIQYFGAGTRLSVL.

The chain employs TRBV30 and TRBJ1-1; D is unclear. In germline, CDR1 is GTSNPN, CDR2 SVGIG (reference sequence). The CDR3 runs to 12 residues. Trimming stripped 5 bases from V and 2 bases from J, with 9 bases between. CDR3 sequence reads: CAWWRVNTEAFF. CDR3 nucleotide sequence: TGTGCCTGGTGGAGAGTTAACACTGAAGCTTTCTTT.

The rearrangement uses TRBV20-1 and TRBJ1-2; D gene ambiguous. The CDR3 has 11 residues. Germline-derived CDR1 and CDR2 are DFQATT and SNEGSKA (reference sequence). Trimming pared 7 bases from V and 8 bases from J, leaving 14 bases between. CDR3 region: CSGPELRGYTF. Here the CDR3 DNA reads TGCAGTGGCCCAGAGCTACGGGGCTACACCTTC.

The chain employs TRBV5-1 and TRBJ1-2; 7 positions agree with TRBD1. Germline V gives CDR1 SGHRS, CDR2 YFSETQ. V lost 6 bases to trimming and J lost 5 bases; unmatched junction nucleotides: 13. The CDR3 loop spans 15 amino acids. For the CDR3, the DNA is TGCGCCAGCATTTATCATACAGGGGAAGAATATGGCTACACCTTC. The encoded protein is CASIYHTGEEYGYTF.

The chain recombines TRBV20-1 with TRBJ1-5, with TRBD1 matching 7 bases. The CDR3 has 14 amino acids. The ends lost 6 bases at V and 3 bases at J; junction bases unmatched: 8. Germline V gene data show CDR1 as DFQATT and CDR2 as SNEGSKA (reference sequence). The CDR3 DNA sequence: TGCAGTGCCCAACAACAGGGGATCAATCAGCCCCAGCATTTT. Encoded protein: CSAQQQGINQPQHF.

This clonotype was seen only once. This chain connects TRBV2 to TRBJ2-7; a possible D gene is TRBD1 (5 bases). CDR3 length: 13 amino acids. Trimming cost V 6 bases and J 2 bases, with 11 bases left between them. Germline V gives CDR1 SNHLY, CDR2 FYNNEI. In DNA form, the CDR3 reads TGTGCCAGCAGGGCGACAGAGACCTACGAGCAGTACTTC. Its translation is CASRATETYEQYF.

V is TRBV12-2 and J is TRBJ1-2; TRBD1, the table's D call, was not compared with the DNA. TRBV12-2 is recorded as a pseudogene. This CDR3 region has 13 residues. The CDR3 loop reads CASVDRGNYGYTF. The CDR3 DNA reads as TGTGCAAGTGTGGACAGGGGCAACTATGGCTACACCTTC.

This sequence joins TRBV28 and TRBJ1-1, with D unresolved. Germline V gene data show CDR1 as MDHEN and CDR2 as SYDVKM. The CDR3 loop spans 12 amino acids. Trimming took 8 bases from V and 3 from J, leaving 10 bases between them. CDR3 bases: TGTGCCAGCGCCGAGAGGGACACTGAAGCTTTCTTT. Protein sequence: CASAERDTEAFF.

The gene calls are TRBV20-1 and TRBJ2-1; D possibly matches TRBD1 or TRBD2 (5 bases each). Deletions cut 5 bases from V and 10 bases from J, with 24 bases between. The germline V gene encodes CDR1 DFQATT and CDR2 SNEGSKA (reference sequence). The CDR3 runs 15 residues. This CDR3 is CSADSMGERGWEQFF. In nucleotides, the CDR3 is TGCAGTGCTGACTCGATGGGGGAGCGTGGGTGGGAGCAGTTCTTC.

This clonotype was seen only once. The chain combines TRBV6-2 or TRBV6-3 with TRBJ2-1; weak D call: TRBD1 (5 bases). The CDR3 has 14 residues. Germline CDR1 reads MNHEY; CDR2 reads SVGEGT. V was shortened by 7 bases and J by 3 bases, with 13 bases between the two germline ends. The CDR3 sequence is CASTRAKGYNEQFF. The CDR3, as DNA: TGTGCCAGCACCAGGGCGAAAGGCTACAATGAGCAGTTCTTC.